This section outlines one TCR beta chain sequence together with its context. This entry comes from a study of technical replicates of blood from a few donors. Here immunoSEQ multiplex PCR was the method, and the copy in TCRdb shows in-frame clones only, minus some. The table lists about 87,000 clones, just under 95% of them singletons. Germline V gene lookup returns CDR1 MGHRA and CDR2 YSYEKL. The CDR3 extends over 17 amino acids. Unmatched junction bases numbered 11, after V lost 2 bases and J lost 7 bases. This clonotype originated in a human donor in good health. This chain uses TRBV4-1 with TRBJ2-2, with 9 bases fitting TRBD2. Sequenced sample: T cells isolated from PBMCs. CDR3 sequence reads: CASSQSGGRAGDGELFF. The DNA for the CDR3 is TGCGCCAGCAGCCAATCTGGCGGGAGGGCCGGGGACGGGGAGCTGTTTTTT.